This T cell receptor (beta chain) was recorded in a study of shared clonotypes between healthy human individuals. Study-level points and caveats: Roughly 5% was the fraction of naive CD4 clonotypes found shared across several donors. Rarefaction exposed incomplete sorted-subset sequencing despite large depth.

Sequencing used immunoSEQ multiplex PCR; TCRdb keeps in-frame clones, though not all of them. The table shows some 740,000 clones, with about 92% occurring only once. CD8 cells regarded as naive lacked CD45RO, were positively chosen for CCR7, and omitted terminally differentiated effector memory CD45RA+ cells. Healthy HIV-negative adults with no recent acute infections or vaccinations were recruited as donors. Trimming cost V 2 bases and J 2 bases; bases outside gene matches: 4. CDR3 length: 14 residues. The germline V gene encodes CDR1 SGDLS and CDR2 YYNGEE. A note on this clone: Its antigen is not identified. This sample also contains other DNA sequences that code for the same CDR3.

The source of this sequence is a man under 40 in good health. Sample: naive CD8+ T cells sorted from blood. This chain connects TRBV9 to TRBJ2-7; 7 positions match TRBD2. CDR3 loop: CASSVGGGAYEQYF. CDR3 sequence (DNA): TGTGCCAGCAGCGTGGGCGGGGGTGCCTACGAGCAGTACTTC.